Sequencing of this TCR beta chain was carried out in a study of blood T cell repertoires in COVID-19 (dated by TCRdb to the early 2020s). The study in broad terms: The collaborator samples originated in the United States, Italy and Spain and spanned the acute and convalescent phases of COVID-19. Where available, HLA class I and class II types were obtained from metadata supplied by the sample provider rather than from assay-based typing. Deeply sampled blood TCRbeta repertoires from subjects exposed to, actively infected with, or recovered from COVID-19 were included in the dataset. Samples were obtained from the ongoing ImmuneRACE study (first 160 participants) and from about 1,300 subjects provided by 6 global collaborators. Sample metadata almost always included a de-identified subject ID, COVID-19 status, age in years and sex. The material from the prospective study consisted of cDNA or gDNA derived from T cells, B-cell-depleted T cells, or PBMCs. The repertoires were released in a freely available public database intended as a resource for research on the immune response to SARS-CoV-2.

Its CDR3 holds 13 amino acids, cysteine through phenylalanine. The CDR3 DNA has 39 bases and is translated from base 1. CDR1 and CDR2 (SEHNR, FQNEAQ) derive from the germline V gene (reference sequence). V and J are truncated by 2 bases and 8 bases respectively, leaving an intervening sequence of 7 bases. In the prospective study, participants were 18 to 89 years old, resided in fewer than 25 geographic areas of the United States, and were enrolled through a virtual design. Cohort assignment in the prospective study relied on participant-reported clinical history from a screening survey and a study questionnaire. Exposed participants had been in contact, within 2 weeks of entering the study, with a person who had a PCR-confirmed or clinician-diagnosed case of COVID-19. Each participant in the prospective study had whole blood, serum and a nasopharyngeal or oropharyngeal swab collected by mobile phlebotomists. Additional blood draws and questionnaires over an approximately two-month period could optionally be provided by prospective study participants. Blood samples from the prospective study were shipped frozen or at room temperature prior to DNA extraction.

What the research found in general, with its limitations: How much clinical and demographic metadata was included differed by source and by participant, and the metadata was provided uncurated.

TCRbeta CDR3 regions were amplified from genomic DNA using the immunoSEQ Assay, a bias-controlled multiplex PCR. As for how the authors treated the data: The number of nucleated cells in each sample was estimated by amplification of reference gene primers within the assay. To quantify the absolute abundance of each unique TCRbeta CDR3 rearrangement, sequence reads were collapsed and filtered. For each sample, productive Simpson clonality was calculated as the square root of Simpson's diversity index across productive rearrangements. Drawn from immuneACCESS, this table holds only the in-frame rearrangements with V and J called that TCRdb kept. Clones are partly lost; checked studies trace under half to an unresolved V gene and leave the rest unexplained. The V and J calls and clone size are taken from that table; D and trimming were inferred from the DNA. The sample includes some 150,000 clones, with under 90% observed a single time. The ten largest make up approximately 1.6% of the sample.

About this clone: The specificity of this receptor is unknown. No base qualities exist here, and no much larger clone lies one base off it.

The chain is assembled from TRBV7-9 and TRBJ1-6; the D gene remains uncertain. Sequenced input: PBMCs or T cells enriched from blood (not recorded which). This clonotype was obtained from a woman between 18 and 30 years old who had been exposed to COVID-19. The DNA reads TGTGCCAGCAGCTTATTGGGAGATTCACCCCTCCACTTT. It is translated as CASSLLGDSPLHF.